The entry that follows covers one T cell receptor beta chain sequence. The antigen remains undetermined. This entry is derived from a study of neoadjuvant anti-PD-1 for oral cavity cancer. Overall study: Around day 43, patients without progression received a fourth nivolumab dose before surgery.

PBMC libraries mostly used around 460 ng of input genomic DNA, with six replicates per sample. Here immunoSEQ multiplex PCR was the method, and the copy in TCRdb shows in-frame clones only, minus some. Among about 15,000 clones listed, roughly three fifths were seen once. The study, taken as a whole, reports: Higher pretreatment blood Treg/Th17 ratios correlated with higher pretreatment blood and lower post-treatment tumor TCRbeta clonality. With a few patients per group, TCR findings need larger cohorts.

CDR1 SGHNT and CDR2 YYREEE come from the germline V gene (reference sequence). J was trimmed by 1 base and V by 4 bases; bases with no gene match: 5. The CDR3 contains 15 residues. The rearrangement joins TRBV5-4 to TRBJ2-3, with 8 nucleotides matching TRBD2. The clonotype comes from a person aged 35 to 85 with oral cavity squamous cell carcinoma. Sequenced material: PBMCs, taken before nivolumab (anti-PD-1) treatment. CDR3 DNA: TGTGCCAGCAGCACTAAGCGGGAGCGCACAGATACGCAGTATTTT. Encoded protein: CASSTKRERTDTQYF.